Listed below are T cell receptor beta chains from one sample, sequenced in a study of blood T cell repertoires in COVID-19. Profiling relied on immunoSEQ multiplex PCR, and the TCRdb table lists in-frame clones only, not all of them. The repertoire includes about 260,000 clones, around 90% of them detected once, and roughly 4.9% sits in the top ten. The sequencing input was peripheral blood. Receptors originate from a woman aged 60-75 years with COVID-19, enrolled during active disease. Each CDR3 is given with its conserved first and last residue. D genes are given only for firm matches. The size field is filled for only some rows; it gives once, few, many or a size class.

size: NA; J: TRBJ1-6; D: TRBD1; V: TRBV6-5; CDR3: CASTKGQGVGSPLHF; DNA: TGTGCCAGCACCAAAGGACAGGGGGTGGGTTCACCCCTCCACTTT
size: NA; J: TRBJ1-3; D: TRBD1; V: TRBV2; CDR3: CASTMDRGFSGNTIYF; DNA: TGTGCCTCTACTATGGACAGGGGATTCTCTGGAAACACCATATATTTT
size: once; J: TRBJ1-3; D: NA; V: TRBV11-2; CDR3: CASSLEGRGEARGNTIYF; DNA: TGTGCCAGCAGCTTAGAGGGGAGGGGAGAGGCCCGTGGAAACACCATATATTTT
size: many; J: TRBJ1-1; D: NA; V: TRBV6-5; CDR3: CASSPHPPPSFF; DNA: TGTGCCAGCAGTCCACACCCCCCTCCGTCTTTCTTT
size: NA; J: TRBJ2-1; D: TRBD1; V: TRBV2; CDR3: CASSPDRGQFF; DNA: TGTGCCAGCAGTCCCGACAGGGGGCAGTTCTTC
size: NA; J: TRBJ2-7; D: NA; V: TRBV10-3; CDR3: CAISAEAVGEQYF; DNA: TGTGCCATCTCGGCGGAGGCCGTCGGGGAGCAGTACTTC
size: NA; J: TRBJ2-3; D: TRBD1; V: TRBV11-2; CDR3: CASSRDRGDTDTQYF; DNA: TGTGCCAGCAGCCGGGACAGGGGGGACACAGATACGCAGTATTTT
size: NA; J: TRBJ2-1; D: TRBD1; V: TRBV19; CDR3: CASSRTGGGYNEQFF; DNA: TGTGCCAGTAGCCGGACAGGGGGAGGGTACAATGAGCAGTTCTTC
size: NA; J: TRBJ2-5; D: TRBD1; V: TRBV6-1; CDR3: CASSDRQGETQYF; DNA: TGTGCCAGCAGTGACCGACAGGGTGAGACCCAGTACTTC
size: NA; J: TRBJ1-3; D: NA; V: TRBV5-1; CDR3: CASSLASKSSGNTIYF; DNA: TGCGCCAGCAGCTTGGCCTCGAAGAGCTCTGGAAACACCATATATTTT
size: NA; J: TRBJ2-2; D: NA; V: TRBV19; CDR3: CASSMSGGTGELFF; DNA: TGTGCCAGTAGTATGAGCGGTGGCACCGGGGAGCTGTTTTTT
size: NA; J: TRBJ1-2; D: NA; V: TRBV10-3; CDR3: CATTRGGNYGYTF; DNA: TGTGCCACTACTAGGGGGGGCAACTATGGCTACACCTTC
size: once; J: TRBJ1-1; D: NA; V: TRBV2; CDR3: CASRENIPAFEAFF; DNA: TGTGCCAGCAGAGAAAATATACCAGCGTTTGAAGCTTTCTTT
size: NA; J: TRBJ1-2; D: TRBD1; V: TRBV3-1/TRBV3-2; CDR3: CASSQVASTGGDHGYTF; DNA: TGTGCCAGCAGCCAAGTCGCATCGACAGGGGGCGATCATGGCTACACCTTC
size: NA; J: TRBJ2-1; D: TRBD2; V: TRBV6-6; CDR3: CASSYGGDEQFF; DNA: TGTGCCAGCAGTTATGGGGGGGATGAGCAGTTCTTC
size: NA; J: TRBJ1-2; D: TRBD1; V: TRBV6-5; CDR3: CASRSTGGYGYTF; DNA: TGTGCCAGCAGGTCGACAGGGGGCTACGGCTACACCTTC
size: NA; J: TRBJ2-4; D: NA; V: TRBV6-6; CDR3: CASSRPGRTPLAKNIQYF; DNA: TGTGCCAGCAGCCGACCGGGCAGGACTCCTTTAGCCAAAAACATTCAGTACTTC
size: NA; J: TRBJ1-5; D: TRBD1; V: TRBV6-5; CDR3: CASSYRGDRGQPQHF; DNA: TGTGCCAGCAGTTACAGGGGGGACAGGGGTCAGCCCCAGCATTTT
size: NA; J: TRBJ1-2; D: NA; V: TRBV18; CDR3: CASSPGGGVGYGYTF; DNA: TGTGCCAGCTCGCCTGGGGGGGGCGTTGGATATGGCTACACCTTC